The 25 T cell receptor beta chains reported below all come from one sample, sequenced in a study of cytomegalovirus exposure and HLA in healthy donors (dated by TCRdb to between 2016 and 2019). The library was generated by the immunoSEQ multiplex PCR assay. The multiplex PCR relied on a mix of 60 forward primers for TCR Vbeta segments and 13 reverse primers for TCR Jbeta segments. TCRdb mirrors the immuneACCESS table, restricted to in-frame sequences. Some clones are absent from its copies; in checked studies, under half trace to an unresolved V gene, and the reason for the others is unknown. The sample table contains 150,000 to 200,000 clones; only one count was recorded for around 80% of them. The biggest ten clones account for around 6% of the sample. Material for sequencing was PBMCs. These receptors were taken from a man between 40 and 49 years old in good health and CMV-seronegative.

A few counts support this clone. The gene calls are TRBV6-1 and TRBJ1-1, with D possibly TRBD1 on 6 matching bases. The germline V gene has CDR1 MNHNS and CDR2 SASEGT. The CDR3 extends over 14 amino acids. V was shortened by 7 bases and J by 2 bases, with 14 bases between the two germline ends. CDR3 residues: CASKQGGSNTEAFF. CDR3 in DNA: TGTGCCAGCAAACAGGGAGGGAGTAACACTGAAGCTTTCTTT.

The chain is built from TRBV29-1 and TRBJ2-7, with 7 bases lining up with TRBD2. V shed 3 bases and J 2 bases; nucleotides not matched to a gene: 4. CDR1 is SQVTM, CDR2 ANQGSEA, per germline. The CDR3 is made up of 13 amino acids. This CDR3 is CSVDERGAYEQYF. The CDR3 DNA follows: TGCAGCGTTGACGAACGGGGGGCCTACGAGCAGTACTTC.

The rearrangement uses TRBV5-1 and TRBJ1-5, with 11 nucleotides matching TRBD1. The germline CDR1 and CDR2 sequences are SGHRS and YFSETQ. This CDR3 is built from 16 residues. Losses at the gene ends were 4 bases for V and 2 bases for J; bases not matched to a gene: 5. CDR3 nucleotides: TGCGCCAGCAGCCAAGGGACAGGGGGTGGCAATCAGCCCCAGCATTTT. Translated, it gives CASSQGTGGGNQPQHF.

This clone showed up just a few times. CDR3 amino acids: CASRTTGLPTAEQFF. The DNA for the CDR3 is TGCGCCAGCAGGACGACGGGACTTCCCACCGCAGAGCAGTTCTTC. The chain links TRBV5-1 to TRBJ2-1; D might be TRBD2 (6 bases). Germline V gives CDR1 SGHRS, CDR2 YFSETQ. V lost 5 bases to trimming and J lost 10 bases, with 22 bases between them. The CDR3 covers 15 residues.

V is TRBV29-1 and J is TRBJ2-1; possibly TRBD1 for D (6 bases). Germline assignment: CDR1 SQVTM and CDR2 ANQGSEA. Trimming left V 3 bases short and J 3 bases short, with 15 bases between. The length of the CDR3 is 15 residues. This CDR3 reads CSVELDRSDYNEQFF. The CDR3 DNA is TGCAGCGTTGAGCTCGACAGGTCCGACTACAATGAGCAGTTCTTC.

This chain joins TRBV5-1 and TRBJ2-1; no reliable D call. CDR3 length: 15 amino acids. Deletions cut 0 bases from V and 0 bases from J, with 7 bases between. Germline CDR1 is SGHRS and CDR2 is YFSETQ. CDR3: CASSLGGSSYNEQFF. The DNA for the CDR3 is TGCGCCAGCAGCTTGGGAGGAAGCTCCTACAATGAGCAGTTCTTC. Based on the CDR3 plus reference TRBV5-1 and TRBJ2-1, the full variable domain is KAGVTQTPRYLIKTRGQQVTLSCSPISGHRSVSWYQQTPGQGLQFLFEYFSETQRNKGNFPGRFSGRQFSNSRSEMNVSTLELGDSALYLCASSLGGSSYNEQFFGPGTRLTVL.

The V call is TRBV7-2, the J call TRBJ1-2; D is unclear. This CDR3 is built from 11 residues. Trimming shortened V by 5 bases and J by 7 bases, and 8 bases separated the two germline ends. Germline V gene lookup returns CDR1 SGHTA and CDR2 FQGNSA. CDR3 protein: CASSTLVGYTF. The CDR3 coding sequence is TGTGCCAGCAGCACCCTAGTTGGCTACACCTTC.

V usage is TRBV4-3 and J usage is TRBJ1-2; TRBD1 is a possible D gene (5 bases). V gave up 4 bases and J gave up 7 bases, with 16 bases separating them. The CDR3 sequence is 14 residues long. Germline CDR1 is LGHNA and CDR2 is YSLEER. The CDR3 DNA follows: TGCGCCAGCAGCCCTCACGAGGACACATCTGGCTACACCTTC. It is translated as CASSPHEDTSGYTF.

This clone was seen only once. The CDR3 protein is CASRTRGHNEQFF. CDR3 in DNA: TGTGCCAGCCGGACTAGGGGACACAATGAGCAGTTCTTC. The rearrangement joins TRBV6-1 to TRBJ2-1, with 7 nucleotides matching TRBD2. The CDR3 covers 13 residues. CDR1 is MNHNS and CDR2 is SASEGT in the germline V gene. Germline trimming cut 8 bases from V and 5 bases from J; bases unmatched to any gene: 6.

The chain joins TRBV5-1 to TRBJ1-1; 10 positions match TRBD1. CDR3 length: 15 amino acids. Germline trimming cut 4 bases from V and 3 bases from J; bases unmatched to any gene: 6. In germline, CDR1 is SGHRS, CDR2 YFSETQ. CDR3 nucleotide sequence: TGCGCCAGCAGCCCCTGGGACAGGGGAGACACTGAAGCTTTCTTT. Protein product: CASSPWDRGDTEAFF.

The chain combines TRBV7-2 with TRBJ2-3; D is perhaps TRBD1 (6 bases). This CDR3 region has 15 residues. With 4 bases removed from V and 4 bases from J, the gap between germline ends came to 15 bases. CDR1 is SGHTA, CDR2 FQGNSA, per germline. CDR3 region: CASSSQGTMADTQYF. The CDR3 DNA is TGTGCCAGCAGCTCACAGGGTACGATGGCAGATACGCAGTATTTT.

The genes are TRBV7-2 and TRBJ2-1; D remains unclear. Germline CDR1 and CDR2: SGHTA and FQGNSA. CDR3 size: 12 residues. V was clipped by 0 bases and J by 10 bases, with 7 bases between them. Here the CDR3 reads CASSLALGEQFF. CDR3 in DNA: TGTGCCAGCAGCTTAGCGCTAGGCGAGCAGTTCTTC.

The genes are TRBV27 and TRBJ2-1; D is unresolved. CDR3 length equals 18 residues. In germline, CDR1 is MNHEY, CDR2 SMNVEV (reference sequence). V lost 5 bases to trimming and J lost 3 bases, with 23 bases between them. Written as DNA, the CDR3 is TGTGCCAGCAGTGGCCTTTCGAACCGTTCCCCTGACTACAATGAGCAGTTCTTC. It is translated as CASSGLSNRSPDYNEQFF.

The chain links TRBV18 to TRBJ1-1; 10 nucleotides line up with TRBD1. The CDR3 loop spans 14 amino acids. With V trimmed by 3 bases and J by 4 bases, 2 bases remained unmatched. From germline, CDR1 is KGHSH and CDR2 LQKENI. The CDR3 sequence is CASSPGTGATEAFF. The CDR3 coding sequence is TGTGCCAGCTCACCGGGGACAGGGGCCACTGAAGCTTTCTTT.

The rearrangement uses TRBV19 and TRBJ1-4, with 7 bases lining up with TRBD1. From germline, CDR1 is LNHDA and CDR2 SQIVND (reference sequence). V lost 3 bases and J lost 4; bases outside the gene matches: 8. This CDR3 comprises 16 residues. The CDR3: CASSIGQATLNEKLFF. CDR3 nucleotide sequence: TGTGCCAGTAGTATTGGACAGGCGACCCTTAATGAAAAACTGTTTTTT.

This chain joins TRBV5-1 and TRBJ2-5, with 7 bases fitting TRBD2. Per the germline V gene, CDR1 is SGHRS and CDR2 is YFSETQ. The ends lost 4 bases at V and 6 bases at J; junction bases unmatched: 9. CDR3 size: 14 residues. The CDR3 here is CASSPGAGEKTQYF. DNA of the CDR3: TGCGCCAGCAGCCCCGGGGCGGGGGAGAAGACCCAGTACTTC.

The rearrangement joins TRBV15 to TRBJ2-5; D ambiguous. V lost 0 bases and J lost 4, with 9 bases in between. Per the germline V gene, CDR1 is LNHNV and CDR2 is YYDKDF (reference sequence). This CDR3 spans 14 amino acids. The DNA for the CDR3 is TGTGCCACCAGCAGAGATGGCGGTCGAGAGACCCAGTACTTC. It codes for CATSRDGGRETQYF.

V usage is TRBV27 and J usage is TRBJ2-7; 11 nucleotides agree with TRBD1. Trimming took 2 bases from V and 10 from J; bases not matched to a gene: 10. This CDR3 spans 15 amino acids. Germline CDR1 reads MNHEY; CDR2 reads SMNVEV (reference sequence). This chain's CDR3 is CASSLTAGTGGIQYF. The CDR3 DNA reads as TGTGCCAGCAGTTTAACCGCCGGGACAGGGGGTATCCAGTACTTC.

J is TRBJ1-3 and V is TRBV19; possible D gene TRBD1, 6 bases. The germline CDR1 and CDR2 sequences are LNHDA and SQIVND (reference sequence). Trimming removed 5 bases from V and 5 bases from J, with 7 bases in between. The CDR3 covers 12 residues. The chain's CDR3 is CASSGGRNTIYF. In DNA form, the CDR3 reads TGTGCCAGTAGTGGGGGCCGAAACACCATATATTTT.

The V call is TRBV7-6, the J call TRBJ2-3; maybe TRBD2 (6 bases). V shed 5 bases and J shed 4 bases, with 16 bases lying between them. Germline V gene data show CDR1 as SGHVS and CDR2 as FNYEAQ. The CDR3 is 15 residues long. The CDR3 bases are TGTGCCAGCAGCCCCATAGGGGAGGAGGCAGATACGCAGTATTTT. Amino acids: CASSPIGEEADTQYF.

The rearrangement links TRBV7-9 to TRBJ2-5, with TRBD2 matching over 11 bases. J lost 4 bases, V lost 1 base, and 8 bases had no gene match. This CDR3 contains 17 residues. Looked up from germline, CDR1 is SEHNR and CDR2 is FQNEAQ (reference sequence). CDR3 in DNA: TGTGCCAGCAGCTTAGGGGAGCTAGCGGGAGGCGGAGAGACCCAGTACTTC. It translates to CASSLGELAGGGETQYF.

This chain joins TRBV6-5 and TRBJ2-7, with 7 bases identical to TRBD2. The V gene's germline CDR1 is MNHEY and CDR2 SVGAGI. The CDR3 runs to 14 residues. The junction had 11 bases not matched to a gene; V was cut back by 7 bases and J by 5 bases. The CDR3 loop is CASTPTGGAHEQYF. As DNA, the CDR3 is TGTGCCAGCACCCCAACGGGGGGAGCCCACGAGCAGTACTTC.

The chain combines TRBV2 with TRBJ1-3, with 8 bases fitting TRBD1. The J call may be incorrect, as the DNA end agrees better with TRBJ2-2. The CDR3 length is 15 residues. The germline CDR1 and CDR2 sequences are SNHLY and FYNNEI. CDR3 bases: TGTGCCAGCAGTGCCAACAGGGGGGACACCGGGGAGCTGTTTTTT. Translation gives CASSANRGDTGELFF.

The J gene is TRBJ1-5, the V gene TRBV27, with 7 positions matching TRBD1. V shed 3 bases, J shed 5 bases, and the junction held 4 bases outside the gene matches. This CDR3 comprises 14 residues. CDR1 and CDR2 from the germline V gene are MNHEY and SMNVEV (reference sequence). The DNA for the CDR3 is TGTGCCAGCAGTTTGACAGGGAGGCATCAGCCCCAGCATTTT. Its translation: CASSLTGRHQPQHF.

V usage is TRBV2 and J usage is TRBJ1-2, with 7 bases lining up with TRBD1. CDR1 and CDR2 from the germline V gene are SNHLY and FYNNEI. The CDR3 loop spans 11 amino acids. With V trimmed by 10 bases and J by 5 bases, 4 bases remained unmatched. The CDR3 sequence is CAISTGYGYTF. For the CDR3, the DNA is TGTGCCATCTCGACAGGGTATGGCTACACCTTC.